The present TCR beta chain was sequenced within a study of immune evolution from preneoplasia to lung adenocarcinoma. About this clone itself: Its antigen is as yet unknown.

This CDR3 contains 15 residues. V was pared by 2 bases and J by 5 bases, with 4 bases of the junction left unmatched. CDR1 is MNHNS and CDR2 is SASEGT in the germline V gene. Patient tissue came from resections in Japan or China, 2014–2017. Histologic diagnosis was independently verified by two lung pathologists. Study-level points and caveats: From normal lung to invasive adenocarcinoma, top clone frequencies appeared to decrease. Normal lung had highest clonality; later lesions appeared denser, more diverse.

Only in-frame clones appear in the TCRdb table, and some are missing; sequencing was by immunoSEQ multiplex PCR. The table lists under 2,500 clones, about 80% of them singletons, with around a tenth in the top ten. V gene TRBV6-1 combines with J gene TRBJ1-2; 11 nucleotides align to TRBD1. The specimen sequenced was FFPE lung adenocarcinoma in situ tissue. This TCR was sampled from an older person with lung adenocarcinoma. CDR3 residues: CASSEFGTGGYGYTF. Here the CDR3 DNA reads TGTGCCAGCAGTGAATTTGGGACAGGGGGATATGGCTACACCTTC.